Reported below is one T cell receptor (beta chain). Produced via immunoSEQ multiplex PCR; TCRdb's table is partial and in-frame only. The data show hundreds of thousands of clones, 70% to 90% seen once. The data originate from a study of shared T cell receptors in the human thymus. Losses at the gene ends were 0 bases for V and 4 bases for J; bases not matched to a gene: 8. The CDR3 spans 17 residues. In germline, CDR1 is SGHDN, CDR2 FVKESK. This sample was shared with a second study, whose subject was human thymus T cells. According to that study: The people who donated were healthy Finnish babies having corrective surgery for congenital heart defects. Usage of V and J genes appeared biased in thymic and blood repertoires. Thymic repertoires from unrelated individuals overlapped highly, related research reported.

The TCR originated in a boy under two years old with a congenital heart defect. The V gene is TRBV14, the J gene TRBJ1-4, with 7 bases matching TRBD1. What was sequenced was thymocytes. As DNA, the CDR3 is TGTGCCAGCAGCCAAGAAAGGGAGACAGGGAATAATGAAAAACTGTTTTTT. Translated, it gives CASSQERETGNNEKLFF.